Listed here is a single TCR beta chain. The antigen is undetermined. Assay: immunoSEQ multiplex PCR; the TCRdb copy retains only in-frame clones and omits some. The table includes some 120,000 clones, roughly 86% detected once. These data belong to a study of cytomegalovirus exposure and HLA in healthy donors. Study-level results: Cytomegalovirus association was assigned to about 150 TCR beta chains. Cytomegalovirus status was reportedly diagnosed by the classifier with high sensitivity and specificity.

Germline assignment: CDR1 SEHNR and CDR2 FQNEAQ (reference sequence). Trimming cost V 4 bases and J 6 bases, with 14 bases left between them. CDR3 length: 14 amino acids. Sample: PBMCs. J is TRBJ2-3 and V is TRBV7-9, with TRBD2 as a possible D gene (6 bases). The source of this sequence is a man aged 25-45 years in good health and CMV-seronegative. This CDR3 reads CASSSRGAGDTQYF. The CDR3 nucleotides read TGTGCCAGCAGCTCGCGAGGGGCGGGGGATACGCAGTATTTT. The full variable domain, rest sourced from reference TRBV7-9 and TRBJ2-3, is DTGVSQNPRHKITKRGQNVTFRCDPISEHNRLYWYRQTLGQGPEFLTYFQNEAQLEKSRLLSDRFSAERPKGSFSTLEIQRTEQGDSAMYLCASSSRGAGDTQYFGPGTRLTVL.